Listed below are T cell receptor beta chains from one sample, sequenced in a study of cytomegalovirus exposure and HLA in healthy donors. The assay was immunoSEQ multiplex PCR, and TCRdb's table has in-frame clones only and misses some. The data show under 200,000 clones, about four fifths seen once. Sequenced material: PBMCs. Receptors originate from a male donor in good health and CMV-seropositive. Both conserved end residues are part of each CDR3.

TRBJ2-4,TRBV30,CAWMQGAKNIQYF
TRBJ1-1,TRBV27,CASRRNAEAFF
TRBJ1-1,TRBV6-6,CATMGLRDTEAFF
TRBJ2-3,TRBV28,CASRYSGRIADTQYF
TRBJ2-4,TRBV9,CASSGTSRNIQYF
-,TRBV6-1,CASAPNSGSPNEQYF
TRBJ1-6,TRBV29-1,CSVAGTGVDSPLHF
TRBJ2-1,TRBV7-9,CASSFGTSVEQFF
TRBJ2-1,TRBV11-2,CASSLMASRTSKYEQFF
TRBJ1-1,TRBV18,CASSPDRGRAEAFF
TRBJ1-5,TRBV10-3,CAISELAAGQPQHF
TRBJ2-2,TRBV5-1,CASSFLTGDNTGELFF
TRBJ2-7,TRBV5-6,CASSRGLVPYEQYF